This T cell receptor beta chain was observed in a study of blood T cell repertoires in COVID-19. About the study: Whether acute or convalescent, the COVID-19 samples came from the United States, Italy and Spain. In each case, the material was cDNA or gDNA derived from T cells, B-cell-depleted T cells, or PBMCs.

Cohort 3 donors counted as recovered after two negative PCRs, clearance, or resolved symptoms. Authors' methods: It was from reference gene primer amplification that nucleated cell counts were estimated. Repertoires were generated with immunoSEQ multiplex PCR, while TCRdb's copy carries only in-frame clones and drops some. That table is the source of V, J and clone size, and D and trimming were worked out from the DNA. This repertoire shows 250,000 or so clones, around nine tenths found once; its top ten account for 8.8%. The clonotype originates from a middle-aged man who had recovered from COVID-19. Sequencing was done on a sample of PBMCs or T cells enriched from blood (not recorded which).

The CDR3 sequence: CASTYSGGYTF. CDR3 in DNA: TGTGCCAGCACGTATTCGGGTGGCTACACCTTC. The V gene is TRBV6-6, the J gene TRBJ1-2, with unresolved D. Germline CDR1 is MNHNY and CDR2 is SVGAGI (reference sequence). The CDR3 covers 11 residues. The V end was cut by 7 bases, the J end by 7 bases, with 10 bases between.